This TCR beta chain emerged from a study of cytotoxic CD8 clonotypes in ibrutinib-treated CLL. This clone was counted at least ten times. Produced via immunoSEQ multiplex PCR; TCRdb's table is partial and in-frame only. This sample carries roughly 150,000 clones, roughly 77% of them seen once, and the ten largest clones take around 2.1%. V was cut by 5 bases and J by 7 bases, with 14 bases left in between. CDR1 is SGHTA and CDR2 is FQGNSA in the germline V gene. CDR3 length: 13 amino acids. The chain carries TRBV7-2 and TRBJ1-2; possible D gene TRBD1, 6 bases. The receptor comes from a human donor with chronic lymphocytic leukemia. The specimen comprised PBMCs, sampled after 12 months of ibrutinib treatment. CDR3 bases: TGTGCCAGCAGCGAGGGGACACGGGGTGGCTACACCTTC. Its protein is CASSEGTRGGYTF.